Presented here are 15 T cell receptor beta chains from one specimen sequenced in a study of shared clonotypes between healthy human individuals. Naivety among CD8 cells was defined by CD45RO negativity and positive CCR7 selection, thereby excluding terminally differentiated effector memory CD45RA+ cells. Assay used: immunoSEQ multiplex PCR; TCRdb lists only in-frame clones, some missing. The sample shows a few million clones, approximately 92% of them seen only once. The sequencing sample was made of naive CD8+ T cells from PBMCs. These receptor sequences come from a young man in good health. Some clones in this sample may be carry-over from other donors' samples.

The chain combines TRBV10-3 with TRBJ1-2; the D is unclear. The CDR3 is 12 amino acids. In germline, CDR1 is ENHRY, CDR2 SYGVKD. V lost 2 bases and J lost 4, with 5 bases in between. CDR3 amino acids: CAISEGSYGYTF. In DNA form, the CDR3 reads TGTGCCATCAGTGAGGGCAGCTATGGCTACACCTTC.

The chain is built from TRBV29-1 and TRBJ2-6; D uncertain. The CDR3 totals 16 residues. Germline-derived CDR1 and CDR2 are SQVTM and ANQGSEA. V lost 2 bases, J lost 1 base, and 12 bases lay in between. In DNA form, the CDR3 reads TGCAGCGTTGAACAGGTGCTACCGTCTGGGGCCAACGTCCTGACTTTC. It is translated as CSVEQVLPSGANVLTF.

Details on this clone: An end of the junction does not agree with germline; a read error may underlie this. The chain uses TRBV29-1 and TRBJ2-7; TRBD2 matches 7 bases. CDR3 length equals 17 residues. Germline V gives CDR1 SQVTM, CDR2 ANQGSEA. The CDR3 sequence is CSVEGHSISGGFYEQYF. CDR3 nucleotide sequence: TGCAGCGTAGAAGGACACTCAATCTCCGGGGGGTTCTACGAGCAGTACTTC.

V usage is TRBV30 and J usage is TRBJ1-2; 8 bases line up with TRBD1. The germline V gene has CDR1 GTSNPN and CDR2 SVGIG (reference sequence). The V segment lost 5 bases and the J segment 8 bases; nucleotides outside the gene matches: 10. The CDR3 loop spans 13 amino acids. The CDR3 region is CAWEQGAGWGYTF. The CDR3 bases are TGTGCCTGGGAGCAGGGGGCGGGTTGGGGCTACACCTTC.

The chain couples TRBV10-3 to TRBJ1-1, with D perhaps matching TRBD1 (6 bases). Per germline, CDR1 ENHRY and CDR2 SYGVKD. The V and J ends lost 7 bases and 3 bases respectively, with 15 bases between them. CDR3 length: 14 amino acids. The CDR3 DNA follows: TGTGCCATCACTGCCGGGGGCGAGGACACTGAAGCTTTCTTT. It specifies CAITAGGEDTEAFF.

This clone was recorded once. This rearrangement joins TRBV27 to TRBJ2-3; D possibly matches TRBD1 or TRBD2 (7 bases each). V was trimmed by 6 bases and J by 2 bases, leaving 15 bases between them. Germline V gives CDR1 MNHEY, CDR2 SMNVEV (reference sequence). The CDR3 totals 15 residues. The CDR3 sequence is CASRAGDSHTDTQYF. The CDR3 region has the DNA TGTGCCAGCAGGGCGGGGGACAGCCACACAGATACGCAGTATTTT.

This clone was observed a single time. The chain uses TRBV7-9 and TRBJ2-1; a weak D match, TRBD2 (6 bases). Trimming removed 1 base from V and 0 bases from J, with 19 bases in between. This CDR3 has 19 residues. From germline, CDR1 is SEHNR and CDR2 FQNEAQ (reference sequence). The CDR3 loop reads CASSLGGSEGPHSYNEQFF. CDR3 nucleotides: TGTGCCAGCAGCTTAGGGGGGTCGGAGGGTCCACACTCCTACAATGAGCAGTTCTTC.

This chain links TRBV11-2 with TRBJ2-1; D gene uncertain. Germline assignment: CDR1 SGHAT and CDR2 FQNNGV. The CDR3 loop spans 16 amino acids. V lost 1 base to trimming and J lost 9 bases, with 19 bases between them. The CDR3 here is CASSLGAGALYGEQFF. The CDR3 DNA is TGTGCCAGCAGCTTAGGGGCAGGTGCGCTTTACGGTGAGCAGTTCTTC.

V gene TRBV4-3 combines with J gene TRBJ1-6, with D unresolved. CDR1 and CDR2 (germline): LGHNA, YSLEER. V shed 0 bases and J shed 7 bases, with 13 bases lying between them. The CDR3 length is 16 residues. CDR3 nucleotides: TGCGCCAGCAGCCAAGATCGGCGGATCTCCAATTCACCCCTCCACTTT. This sequence encodes CASSQDRRISNSPLHF.

The chain combines TRBV30 with TRBJ1-4; D remains ambiguous. With 0 bases removed from V and 8 bases from J, the gap between germline ends came to 13 bases. This CDR3 is 14 amino acids long. Germline V gene lookup returns CDR1 GTSNPN and CDR2 SVGIG (reference sequence). CDR3 DNA: TGTGCCTGGAGTGTGGGAGGGTTCGGAGAAAAACTGTTTTTT. It translates to CAWSVGGFGEKLFF.

The chain uses TRBV2 and TRBJ1-1; tentatively, D is TRBD1 (5 bases). Per the germline V gene, CDR1 is SNHLY and CDR2 is FYNNEI. The CDR3 runs to 15 residues. Trimming pared 4 bases from V and 4 bases from J, leaving 16 bases between. This CDR3 is CASSVRDEHPTEAFF. The DNA of the CDR3 is TGTGCCAGCAGTGTGAGGGACGAGCATCCCACTGAAGCTTTCTTT. The whole variable domain, filled in from reference TRBV2 and TRBJ1-1, reads EPEVTQTPSHQVTQMGQEVILRCVPISNHLYFYWYRQILGQKVEFLVSFYNNEISEKSEIFDDQFSVERPDGSNFTLKIRSTKLEDSAMYFCASSVRDEHPTEAFFGQGTRLTVV.

This clone has just one count. The gene calls are TRBV4-1 and TRBJ1-2; D not certain. This CDR3 region has 15 residues. The ends were cut back, 0 bases at V and 3 bases at J, with 11 bases in the middle. CDR1 and CDR2 from the germline V gene are MGHRA and YSYEKL. Written as DNA, the CDR3 is TGCGCCAGCAGCCAAGATCTGGCAGACTACTATGGCTACACCTTC. It translates to CASSQDLADYYGYTF.

This clone was observed once. This chain connects TRBV7-9 to TRBJ2-1; a weak D match, TRBD2 (5 bases). V lost 5 bases to trimming and J lost 10 bases, with 15 bases between them. The CDR3 extends over 13 amino acids. Germline loops: CDR1 SEHNR, CDR2 FQNEAQ (reference sequence). CDR3 in amino acids: CASSLNGPGEQFF. The CDR3 DNA is TGTGCCAGCAGCCTTAACGGACCGGGAGAGCAGTTCTTC. Filled out from reference TRBV7-9 and TRBJ2-1, the complete variable domain reads DTGVSQNPRHKITKRGQNVTFRCDPISEHNRLYWYRQTLGQGPEFLTYFQNEAQLEKSRLLSDRFSAERPKGSFSTLEIQRTEQGDSAMYLCASSLNGPGEQFFGPGTRLTVL.

The DNA for the CDR3 is TGTGCCAGCACGGGCCAGGGGGACTTGGAGCAGTACTTC. Translating it yields CASTGQGDLEQYF. The genes are TRBV6-5 and TRBJ2-7; a possible D gene is TRBD1 (7 bases). Germline lookup yields CDR1 MNHEY and CDR2 SVGAGI. Trimming shortened V by 7 bases and J by 7 bases, and 17 bases separated the two germline ends. CDR3 size: 13 residues.

The V and J genes are TRBV15 and TRBJ2-3; no clear D. This CDR3 is 14 amino acids long. CDR1 is LNHNV, CDR2 YYDKDF, per germline (reference sequence). Trimming removed 2 bases at V and 6 bases at J, with 12 bases between. CDR3 sequence: CATSRTQPSDTQYF. CDR3 DNA sequence: TGTGCCACCAGCAGAACGCAGCCTAGTGATACGCAGTATTTT.